The rows below give T cell receptor beta chains drawn from one sample of a study of early T cells in non-severe SARS-CoV-2 infection. From the 5' RACE reads, TCRdb called clonotypes with MiXCR, one entry per CDR3 protein. Here the sample spans more than 15,000 distinct CDR3 sequences, about 5.5% being singletons. The sample consisted of whole blood. These receptors originate from an adult who was a healthcare worker with PCR-confirmed SARS-CoV-2 infection or an uninfected control (not recorded which). Each CDR3 is given without its conserved first and last residue.

>TRBJ1-1|TRBV28
ASSRGGDTEAF
>TRBJ2-2|TRBV29-1
SVVRNTGELF
>TRBJ1-1|TRBV20-1
SASRPTAEAF
>TRBJ2-7|TRBV6-5
ASRAGTGEY
>TRBJ2-3|TRBV7-2
ASSPVDYSTDTQY
>TRBJ2-3|TRBV7-6
ASSLESGRTTDTQY
>TRBJ2-1|TRBV30
AWIGTGGPYNEQF
>TRBJ1-2|TRBV19
ASARGYGYT
>TRBJ2-3|TRBV28
ASSLTSGRGADTQY
>TRBJ1-3|TRBV10-3
AISESFVGSSGNTIY
>TRBJ2-1|TRBV10-3
AISVAATDNEQF
>TRBJ2-3|TRBV30
AAQREIADTQY
>TRBJ2-3|TRBV12-3/TRBV12-4
ASSPDSGGDTDTQY
>TRBJ1-4|TRBV20-1
SARAGFEKLF
>TRBJ2-3|TRBV20-1
SAREGIQIADTQY
>TRBJ2-7|TRBV19
ASSGTPRFREQY
>TRBJ2-3|TRBV6-5
ASTPAGAVTQY
>TRBJ2-1|TRBV29-1
SVEDRGRLEF
>TRBJ1-2|TRBV11-1
ASSRRGQGADYGYT
>TRBJ2-6|TRBV5-1
ASSLSSGTGYPGANVLT
>TRBJ2-3|TRBV20-1
SARDPLAGGGDTQY
>TRBJ2-4|TRBV30
AWGRRGIKNIQY
>TRBJ1-5|TRBV7-8
ASSSAGVRNQPQH
>TRBJ2-3|TRBV12-3/TRBV12-4
ASTRRGFGTDTQY
>TRBJ2-1|TRBV28
ASRARGQGKNEQF
>TRBJ2-5|TRBV20-1
SAGGETQY
>TRBJ2-3|TRBV29-1
SVVLQTTDTQY